A single sample gave rise to the 23 T cell receptor beta chains below, sequenced in a study of blood T cell repertoires in COVID-19 (dated by TCRdb to 2020 to 2021). Library method: the immunoSEQ multiplex PCR assay. TCRdb took over this immuneACCESS table, retaining in-frame rearrangements with V and J assigned. Such tables are incomplete; in checked studies, under half of the missing clones stem from an unresolved V gene, and the remainder is unexplained. Here the sample has about 170,000 clones; 82% occur a single time. Of the sample, 10% to 13% is held by the ten largest clones. The sample comprised peripheral blood. All receptors come from a woman older than 75 with active or convalescent COVID-19.

The V and J genes are TRBV19 and TRBJ1-1; tentatively, D is TRBD1 (6 bases). The length of the CDR3 is 14 residues. Germline V gene data show CDR1 as LNHDA and CDR2 as SQIVND (reference sequence). The germline V and J ends were trimmed by 6 bases and 6 bases, with 17 bases remaining between them. DNA of the CDR3: TGTGCCAGTAGCACAGGGTATACACTTTCTGAAGCTTTCTTT. Protein sequence: CASSTGYTLSEAFF. Full variable domain (missing parts from reference TRBV19 and TRBJ1-1): DGGITQSPKYLFRKEGQNVTLSCEQNLNHDAMYWYRQDPGQGLRLIYYSQIVNDFQKGDIAEGYSVSREKKESFPLTVTSAQKNPTAFYLCASSTGYTLSEAFFGQGTRLTVV.

The chain carries TRBV5-6 and TRBJ1-3, with unresolved D. Germline CDR1 SGHDT, CDR2 YYEEEE. The V and J ends lost 4 bases and 0 bases respectively, with 11 bases between them. The length of the CDR3 is 15 residues. The CDR3 DNA follows: TGTGCCAGCAGCGCGGGAGATACCTCTGGAAACACCATATATTTT. Its protein is CASSAGDTSGNTIYF.

The CDR3 DNA follows: TGTGCCAGCAGTGGCAGGGTTGAGTACACTGAAGCTTTCTTT. Amino acids: CASSGRVEYTEAFF. The chain is built from TRBV2 and TRBJ1-1; possible D gene TRBD1, 5 bases. Trimming cost V 4 bases and J 3 bases, with 12 bases left between them. CDR1 and CDR2 from the germline V gene are SNHLY and FYNNEI. The CDR3 sequence is 14 residues long.

This clone was seen a few times. The chain uses TRBV18 and TRBJ1-1, with 7 bases identical to TRBD1. The CDR3 is made up of 13 amino acids. The germline V gene has CDR1 KGHSH and CDR2 LQKENI. V lost 6 bases to trimming and J lost 3 bases; unmatched junction nucleotides: 4. CDR3 DNA sequence: TGTGCCAGCTCTGTTGACAGGGACACTGAAGCTTTCTTT. Encoded protein: CASSVDRDTEAFF. The variable domain in full, with the rest retrieved from reference TRBV18 and TRBJ1-1, is NAGVMQNPRHLVRRRGQEARLRCSPMKGHSHVYWYRQLPEEGLKFMVYLQKENIIDESGMPKERFSAEFPKEGPSILRIQQVVRGDSAAYFCASSVDRDTEAFFGQGTRLTVV.

This chain links TRBV5-4 with TRBJ2-7; D gene ambiguous. The V end lost 4 bases, the J end lost 2 bases, and 16 bases lay between the germline ends. This CDR3 is 15 amino acids long. The germline CDR1 and CDR2 sequences are SGHNT and YYREEE (reference sequence). The CDR3 loop reads CASSGGRERPYEQYF. Written as DNA, the CDR3 is TGTGCCAGCAGCGGCGGCCGAGAAAGACCCTACGAGCAGTACTTC.

This clone was seen just once. The V call is TRBV6-5, the J call TRBJ2-5; TRBD2 matches at 10 bases. The CDR3 is made up of 13 amino acids. J gave up 4 bases and V 8 bases, and 4 bases lay outside the gene matches. Germline values: CDR1 MNHEY, CDR2 SVGAGI. The CDR3 DNA sequence: TGTGCCAGCTCGAAGCGGGAGGGAGAGACCCAGTACTTC. Protein product: CASSKREGETQYF.

This clone has just one count. Other nucleotide sequences in the sample specify the same CDR3. The CDR3 region is CASSYSGGSYEQYF. The CDR3 region has the DNA TGTGCCAGCAGTTACTCAGGAGGGTCCTACGAGCAGTACTTC. The J gene is TRBJ2-7, the V gene TRBV6-6; maybe TRBD2 (6 bases). The CDR3 has 14 amino acids. Trimming removed 0 bases from V and 1 base from J, with 7 bases in between. Germline assignment: CDR1 MNHNY and CDR2 SVGAGI (reference sequence).

In its sample, this clone was seen once. The genes are TRBV6-5 and TRBJ1-4, with TRBD1 as a possible D gene (6 bases). The CDR3 sequence is 15 residues long. Trimming stripped 5 bases from V and 7 bases from J, with 17 bases between. Germline values: CDR1 MNHEY, CDR2 SVGAGI. The CDR3 loop reads CASSQDSLPVEKLFF. The CDR3 DNA reads TGTGCCAGCAGTCAGGACAGCTTGCCTGTTGAAAAACTGTTTTTT.

The chain uses TRBV5-1 and TRBJ1-1; weak D call: TRBD1 (5 bases). The CDR3 is 15 residues long. Germline V gene lookup returns CDR1 SGHRS and CDR2 YFSETQ. The ends were cut back, 4 bases at V and 4 bases at J, with 17 bases in the middle. The CDR3 coding sequence is TGCGCCAGCAGCAGATACCAGGGTGAGGCCACTGAAGCTTTCTTT. It is translated as CASSRYQGEATEAFF.

The chain links TRBV2 to TRBJ1-1; D perhaps matches TRBD1 (5 bases). Between the trimmed V and J ends, which lost 2 bases and 1 base, there was a span of 8 bases. Germline-derived CDR1 and CDR2 are SNHLY and FYNNEI. This CDR3 spans 14 amino acids. The CDR3 bases are TGTGCCAGCAGTGAATATGGGGCGAACACTGAAGCTTTCTTT. Translation: CASSEYGANTEAFF.

V is TRBV5-1 and J is TRBJ2-1; 7 positions agree with TRBD2. The CDR3 consists of 19 residues. J lost 3 bases, V lost 0 bases, and 15 bases had no gene match. Germline V gene data show CDR1 as SGHRS and CDR2 as YFSETQ. CDR3 nucleotides: TGCGCCAGCAGCTTGGCCGGAAGGGGCCTAGCGGAGAACTACAATGAGCAGTTCTTC. It translates to CASSLAGRGLAENYNEQFF.

The rearrangement links TRBV6-1 to TRBJ2-1; weak D call: TRBD1 (5 bases). Germline CDR1 is MNHNS and CDR2 is SASEGT. CDR3 length: 16 amino acids. Trimming pared 2 bases from V and 7 bases from J, leaving 18 bases between. The CDR3 here is CASSEPGQGARNEQFF. DNA for the CDR3: TGTGCCAGCAGTGAACCCGGCCAAGGGGCCAGGAATGAGCAGTTCTTC.

The chain uses TRBV28 and TRBJ1-1, with a possible D match to TRBD1 (6 bases). Trimming cost V 3 bases and J 6 bases, with 17 bases left between them. The germline V gene has CDR1 MDHEN and CDR2 SYDVKM. CDR3 length equals 15 residues. CDR3 nucleotides: TGTGCCAGCAGTTTGATAAGCGGGACAAGCCCTGAAGCTTTCTTT. This gives the protein CASSLISGTSPEAFF.

CDR3: CASSDKDRGRNQPQHF. The CDR3 bases are TGCGCCAGCAGTGACAAGGACAGGGGTCGCAATCAGCCCCAGCATTTT. This chain connects TRBV10-2 to TRBJ1-5, with 9 bases aligning to TRBD1. The germline CDR1 and CDR2 sequences are WSHSY and SAAADI. The CDR3 contains 16 residues. V was pared by 3 bases and J by 2 bases, with 5 bases of the junction left unmatched.

This clone was seen only a few times. The chain uses TRBV19 and TRBJ2-7; D might be TRBD1 (6 bases). The germline V gene has CDR1 LNHDA and CDR2 SQIVND (reference sequence). This CDR3 contains 15 residues. The ends were cut back, 5 bases at V and 12 bases at J, with 26 bases in the middle. The CDR3 spells CASSLPTGSLVGWYF. CDR3 bases: TGTGCCAGTAGTTTACCGACAGGATCTTTGGTCGGTTGGTACTTC.

The table lists this clone with a few counts. The chain carries TRBV19 and TRBJ2-3; D perhaps matches TRBD2 (5 bases). Germline V gives CDR1 LNHDA, CDR2 SQIVND (reference sequence). There are 15 residues in the CDR3. V was pared by 2 bases and J by 3 bases, with 12 bases between. The CDR3, as DNA: TGTGCCAGTAGTATAAGCGGTCGGAGAACAGATACGCAGTATTTT. Protein product: CASSISGRRTDTQYF.

The chain links TRBV20-1 to TRBJ2-1; 10 nucleotides line up with TRBD2. V shed 3 bases and J 7 bases; nucleotides not matched to a gene: 3. This CDR3 region has 13 residues. Per the germline V gene, CDR1 is DFQATT and CDR2 is SNEGSKA (reference sequence). CDR3 DNA: TGCAGTGCTAGTCCTAGCGGGAGTAATGAGCAGTTCTTC. Translating gives CSASPSGSNEQFF.

The V call is TRBV5-1, the J call TRBJ1-6; tentative D call: TRBD1 (5 bases). This CDR3 has 15 residues. V was shortened by 0 bases and J by 7 bases, with 11 bases between the two germline ends. Germline CDR1 SGHRS, CDR2 YFSETQ. The CDR3 bases are TGCGCCAGCAGCTTGGATCCAGGGAGGAATTCACCCCTCCACTTT. This codes for CASSLDPGRNSPLHF.

The CDR3 region is CSVTTSPGTGELFF. The CDR3 nucleotides read TGCAGCGTTACCACTAGCCCGGGGACCGGGGAGCTGTTTTTT. J is TRBJ2-2 and V is TRBV29-1, with D perhaps TRBD2 (6 bases). Trimming took 5 bases from V and 5 from J, leaving 15 bases between them. Germline values: CDR1 SQVTM, CDR2 ANQGSEA. There are 14 residues in the CDR3.

This clone was picked up a small number of times. The chain couples TRBV7-9 to TRBJ2-1; no clear D. Germline V lookup: CDR1 SEHNR, CDR2 FQNEAQ (reference sequence). CDR3 length: 11 residues. Trimming cost V 3 bases and J 10 bases, with 7 bases left between them. In nucleotides, the CDR3 is TGTGCCAGCAGCTTCGGCGGAGAGCAGTTCTTC. Encoded protein: CASSFGGEQFF.

V is TRBV19 and J is TRBJ1-1; D may be TRBD1 (5 bases). This CDR3 is built from 14 residues. V was shortened by 6 bases and J by 3 bases, with 14 bases between the two germline ends. Germline CDR1 is LNHDA and CDR2 is SQIVND (reference sequence). This chain's CDR3 is CASSGLGGDTEAFF. In DNA form, the CDR3 reads TGTGCCAGTAGCGGGCTTGGGGGGGACACTGAAGCTTTCTTT.

The chain carries TRBV20-1 and TRBJ2-1, with TRBD2 identical over 9 bases. The V gene end was trimmed by 3 bases and the J gene end by 1 base; junction bases not matched to a gene: 7. The CDR3 spans 16 residues. The V gene's germline CDR1 is DFQATT and CDR2 SNEGSKA (reference sequence). The CDR3 coding sequence is TGCAGTGCTAGTAATAGCGGGAGTTTTTCCTACAATGAGCAGTTCTTC. Its translation is CSASNSGSFSYNEQFF.

The rearrangement uses TRBV10-2 and TRBJ2-3; the match to TRBD2 covers 12 bases. This CDR3 spans 15 amino acids. From germline, CDR1 is WSHSY and CDR2 SAAADI. The J segment lost 6 bases and the V segment lost 6 bases, leaving 7 bases of the junction unmatched. The DNA of the CDR3 is TGCGCCAGCAGCGACCTAGCGGGGGGGAGGGATACGCAGTATTTT. Residues: CASSDLAGGRDTQYF.